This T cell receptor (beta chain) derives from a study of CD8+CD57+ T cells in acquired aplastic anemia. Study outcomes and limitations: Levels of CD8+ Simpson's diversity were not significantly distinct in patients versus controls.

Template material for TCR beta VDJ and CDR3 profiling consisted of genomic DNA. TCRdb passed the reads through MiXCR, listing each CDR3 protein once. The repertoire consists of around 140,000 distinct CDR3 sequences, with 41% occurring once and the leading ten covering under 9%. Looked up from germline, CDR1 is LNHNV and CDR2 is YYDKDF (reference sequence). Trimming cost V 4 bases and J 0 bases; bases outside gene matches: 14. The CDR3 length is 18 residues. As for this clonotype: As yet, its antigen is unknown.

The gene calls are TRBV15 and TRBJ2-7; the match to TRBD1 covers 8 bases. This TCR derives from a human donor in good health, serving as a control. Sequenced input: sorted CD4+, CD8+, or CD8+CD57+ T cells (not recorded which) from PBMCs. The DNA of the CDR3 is TGTGCCACCAGCAACCCCCTCTTAGGGACAGGTAGCTCCTACGAGCAGTACTTC. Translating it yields CATSNPLLGTGSSYEQYF.